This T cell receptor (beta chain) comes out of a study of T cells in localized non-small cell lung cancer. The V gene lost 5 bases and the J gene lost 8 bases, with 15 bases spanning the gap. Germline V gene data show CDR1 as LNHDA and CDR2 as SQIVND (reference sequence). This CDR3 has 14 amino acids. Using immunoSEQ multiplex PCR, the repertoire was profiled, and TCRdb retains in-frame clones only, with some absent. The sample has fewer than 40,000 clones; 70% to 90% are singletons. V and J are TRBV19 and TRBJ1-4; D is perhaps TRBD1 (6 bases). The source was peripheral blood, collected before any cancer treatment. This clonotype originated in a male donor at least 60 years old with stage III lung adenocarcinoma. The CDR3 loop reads CASSPGHADEKLFF. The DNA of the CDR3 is TGTGCCAGTAGTCCGGGACACGCGGACGAAAAACTGTTTTTT.